This entry lists 17 T cell receptor beta chains sequenced from one sample in a study of blood T cell repertoires in COVID-19. Here immunoSEQ multiplex PCR was the method, and the copy in TCRdb shows in-frame clones only, minus some. The profile shows 200,000 to 250,000 clones, approximately 90% of them singletons. Sequencing was performed on peripheral blood. These receptors were taken from a man between 60 and 75 years old with COVID-19, enrolled during active disease.

The rearrangement uses TRBV5-1 and TRBJ2-3; 10 positions match TRBD1. Trimming at V came to 4 bases and at J to 0 bases, leaving 17 bases not matched to a gene. CDR1 and CDR2 from the germline V gene are SGHRS and YFSETQ. CDR3 length equals 20 residues. CDR3 sequence: CASSTPDRGGLRKSTDTQYF. The CDR3 DNA reads as TGCGCCAGCAGCACCCCGGACAGGGGGGGGCTCCGTAAGAGCACAGATACGCAGTATTTT.

This chain connects TRBV27 to TRBJ2-2; 11 positions match TRBD2. This CDR3 is built from 19 residues. The V and J ends lost 5 bases and 5 bases, in that order; junction bases with no gene match: 16. Germline CDR1 MNHEY, CDR2 SMNVEV (reference sequence). CDR3 sequence: CASSPRQGVLAGDTGELFF. Here the CDR3 DNA reads TGTGCCAGCAGTCCTCGACAGGGGGTACTAGCGGGAGATACCGGGGAGCTGTTTTTT.

The chain couples TRBV5-5 to TRBJ1-4; 7 bases are shared with TRBD1. This CDR3 has 15 residues. In germline, CDR1 is SGHKS, CDR2 YYEKEE (reference sequence). Trimming at V came to 3 bases and at J to 4 bases, leaving 6 bases not matched to a gene. CDR3 loop: CASSWGRQGNEKLFF. CDR3 bases: TGTGCCAGCAGCTGGGGGAGACAGGGTAATGAAAAACTGTTTTTT.

The V gene is TRBV5-4, the J gene TRBJ2-7, with 7 bases lining up with TRBD2. The CDR3 covers 14 residues. CDR1 SGHNT and CDR2 YYREEE come from the germline V gene (reference sequence). V gave up 1 base and J gave up 6 bases; unmatched junction bases: 7. The CDR3 loop reads CASSLYGGSAEQYF. The CDR3 nucleotides are TGTGCCAGCAGCTTGTACGGGGGGTCGGCCGAGCAGTACTTC.

This clone has only one observation. The chain recombines TRBV24-1 with TRBJ2-3, with D maybe TRBD1 (5 bases). The V gene lost 5 bases and the J gene lost 4 bases, with 24 bases spanning the gap. CDR1 KGHDR and CDR2 SFDVKD come from the germline V gene. This CDR3 spans 18 amino acids. Here the CDR3 DNA reads TGTGCCACCAGTGGGGGCTCGGCTATGTGGGGTTTATCAGATACGCAGTATTTT. It codes for CATSGGSAMWGLSDTQYF.

The table lists this clone with a few counts. This sequence joins TRBV2 and TRBJ1-5, with 9 bases aligning to TRBD1. Germline CDR1 SNHLY, CDR2 FYNNEI. This CDR3 contains 19 residues. Trimming cost V 2 bases and J 1 base; bases outside gene matches: 12. For the CDR3, the DNA is TGTGCCAGCAGTGAACTTCCCGACAGGGGGTTTAGGAGCAATCAGCCCCAGCATTTT. Encoded protein: CASSELPDRGFRSNQPQHF.

This clone is a singleton in its sample. Written as DNA, the CDR3 is TGCGCCAGCACAGGGACAGGGAGGAACACTGAAGCTTTCTTT. Residues: CASTGTGRNTEAFF. The chain combines TRBV5-1 with TRBJ1-1; 9 positions agree with TRBD1. V lost 6 bases and J lost 1; bases outside the gene matches: 4. Per the germline V gene, CDR1 is SGHRS and CDR2 is YFSETQ. The CDR3 sequence is 14 residues long. Together with reference TRBV5-1 and TRBJ1-1, the CDR3 gives the full variable domain: KAGVTQTPRYLIKTRGQQVTLSCSPISGHRSVSWYQQTPGQGLQFLFEYFSETQRNKGNFPGRFSGRQFSNSRSEMNVSTLELGDSALYLCASTGTGRNTEAFFGQGTRLTVV.

The chain combines TRBV5-4 with TRBJ2-2; perhaps TRBD2 as D (6 bases). From germline, CDR1 is SGHNT and CDR2 YYREEE (reference sequence). Trimming took 4 bases from V and 0 from J, leaving 22 bases between them. This CDR3 is built from 19 residues. CDR3 DNA: TGTGCCAGCAGCCTTAGCGGCCTGGCGTTCGGCCCGAACACCGGGGAGCTGTTTTTT. Translating it yields CASSLSGLAFGPNTGELFF.

The J gene is TRBJ1-2, the V gene TRBV7-2; 11 bases map to TRBD1. Germline V CDR1 and CDR2: SGHTA, FQGNSA. This CDR3 region has 18 residues. V was clipped by 5 bases and J by 2 bases; unmatched bases: 13. The CDR3 sequence is CASSHRDPGQGGNYGYTF. The CDR3 DNA is TGTGCCAGCAGCCATAGAGACCCGGGACAGGGGGGGAACTATGGCTACACCTTC.

V is TRBV6-1 and J is TRBJ1-2, with 8 bases fitting TRBD1. Germline lookup yields CDR1 MNHNS and CDR2 SASEGT. This CDR3 region has 14 residues. With V trimmed by 3 bases and J by 5 bases, 5 bases remained unmatched. The DNA of the CDR3 is TGTGCCAGCAGTGAGACAGGGGTTCATTATGGCTACACCTTC. Its protein is CASSETGVHYGYTF.

The chain carries TRBV5-6 and TRBJ1-6; 10 bases line up with TRBD1. Germline values: CDR1 SGHDT, CDR2 YYEEEE. With V trimmed by 1 base and J by 9 bases, 10 bases remained unmatched. The CDR3 is 17 residues long. As DNA, the CDR3 is TGTGCCAGCAGCTTGCTTACCGGGGGGACAGGGGTTTCACCCCTCCACTTT. Protein: CASSLLTGGTGVSPLHF.

The chain combines TRBV30 with TRBJ1-2; D gene ambiguous. CDR3 length equals 14 residues. V was clipped by 0 bases and J by 8 bases, with 16 bases between them. Germline CDR1 is GTSNPN and CDR2 is SVGIG (reference sequence). CDR3 nucleotide sequence: TGTGCCTGGAGTGTGGCTCCCCGGGGTGAGGGCTACACCTTC. Residues: CAWSVAPRGEGYTF. The whole variable domain, remainder taken from reference TRBV30 and TRBJ1-2, is SQTIHQWPATLVQPVGSPLSLECTVEGTSNPNLYWYRQAAGRGLQLLFYSVGIGQISSEVPQNLSASRPQDRQFILSSKKLLLSDSGFYLCAWSVAPRGEGYTFGSGTRLTVV.

This clone was found once. J is TRBJ2-7 and V is TRBV6-6; TRBD2 might be the D (5 bases). Germline V CDR1 and CDR2: MNHNY, SVGAGI (reference sequence). The CDR3 has 14 amino acids. Trimming pared 4 bases from V and 0 bases from J, leaving 10 bases between. DNA of the CDR3: TGTGCCAGCAGTTGGTCGGGGAACTCCTACGAGCAGTACTTC. Translating it yields CASSWSGNSYEQYF.

The V and J genes are TRBV7-2 and TRBJ2-1, with 7 bases matching TRBD2. The V gene end was trimmed by 3 bases and the J gene end by 0 bases; junction bases not matched to a gene: 2. CDR1 SGHTA and CDR2 FQGNSA come from the germline V gene. This CDR3 is 15 amino acids long. CDR3 sequence reads: CASSLSGGSYNEQFF. The CDR3 coding sequence is TGTGCCAGCAGCTTGTCGGGGGGCTCCTACAATGAGCAGTTCTTC.

J is TRBJ2-2 and V is TRBV6-5; D is unclear. Trimming pared 2 bases from V and 1 base from J, leaving 5 bases between. This CDR3 spans 14 amino acids. The germline gives CDR1 MNHEY, CDR2 SVGAGI. The CDR3 region is CASSYTENTGELFF. The CDR3 coding sequence is TGTGCCAGCAGTTACACTGAGAACACCGGGGAGCTGTTTTTT.

J is TRBJ2-1 and V is TRBV5-1; 8 bases align to TRBD1. Trimming took 5 bases from V and 5 from J; bases not matched to a gene: 3. The germline V gene encodes CDR1 SGHRS and CDR2 YFSETQ. The CDR3 extends over 13 amino acids. CDR3 residues: CASRDRADNEQFF. Here the CDR3 DNA reads TGCGCCAGCAGGGACAGGGCTGACAATGAGCAGTTCTTC. The whole variable domain, filled in from reference TRBV5-1 and TRBJ2-1, reads KAGVTQTPRYLIKTRGQQVTLSCSPISGHRSVSWYQQTPGQGLQFLFEYFSETQRNKGNFPGRFSGRQFSNSRSEMNVSTLELGDSALYLCASRDRADNEQFFGPGTRLTVL.

DNA of the CDR3: TGCGCCAGCAGTGAGTCGGGACTAGCCTCCTACAATGAGCAGTTCTTC. It yields the protein CASSESGLASYNEQFF. The V and J genes are TRBV10-2 and TRBJ2-1; 9 positions agree with TRBD2. Germline values: CDR1 WSHSY, CDR2 SAAADI. Unmatched junction bases numbered 0, after V lost 0 bases and J lost 0 bases. This CDR3 comprises 16 residues.